Presented here are 26 T cell receptor beta chains from one specimen sequenced in a study of technical replicates of blood from several donors. The data were produced by immunoSEQ multiplex PCR, yet TCRdb's version contains in-frame clones alone and is incomplete. The sample holds some 74,000 clones; 95% to 97% are singletons and the top ten take about 0.31%. Sequencing was carried out using T cells isolated from PBMCs. These receptors were taken from a human donor in good health.

V is TRBV6-5 and J is TRBJ2-5; 8 bases match TRBD1. Germline V gene sequence: CDR1 MNHEY, CDR2 SVGAGI. The V and J ends lost 6 bases and 5 bases, in that order; junction bases with no gene match: 11. CDR3 length: 15 residues. The CDR3 coding sequence is TGTGCCAGCAGCACAGAAGACAGGGGATGGGAGACCCAGTACTTC. Its protein is CASSTEDRGWETQYF.

The gene calls are TRBV5-1 and TRBJ2-7, with 13 bases fitting TRBD2. CDR1 is SGHRS and CDR2 is YFSETQ in the germline V gene. The CDR3 has 15 amino acids. Trimming took 5 bases from V and 2 from J; bases not matched to a gene: 4. DNA for the CDR3: TGCGCCAGCAGTTTAACTAGCGGGAGGGCCTACGAGCAGTACTTC. Translating gives CASSLTSGRAYEQYF.

The CDR3 DNA reads as TGTGCCAGTAGTATGGGACTAGCGGGAGGGCCGTTTGTTAATGAGCAGTTCTTC. Protein product: CASSMGLAGGPFVNEQFF. V usage is TRBV19 and J usage is TRBJ2-1, with TRBD2 matching over 16 bases. The CDR3 spans 18 residues. With V trimmed by 3 bases and J by 7 bases, 9 bases remained unmatched. The germline V gene encodes CDR1 LNHDA and CDR2 SQIVND (reference sequence).

The chain combines TRBV2 with TRBJ1-2; 9 positions match TRBD1. This CDR3 has 16 residues. Per germline, CDR1 SNHLY and CDR2 FYNNEI. Trimming cost V 5 bases and J 2 bases; bases outside gene matches: 9. The CDR3 reads CASSRDRARVNYGYTF. In nucleotides, the CDR3 is TGTGCCAGCAGTCGGGACAGGGCTAGAGTGAACTATGGCTACACCTTC.

The chain is built from TRBV30 and TRBJ1-1; a possible D gene is TRBD1 (6 bases). The CDR3 runs 16 residues. Germline CDR1 reads GTSNPN; CDR2 reads SVGIG (reference sequence). The germline V and J ends were trimmed by 0 bases and 4 bases, with 18 bases remaining between them. CDR3 sequence reads: CAWSVPHSGTSTEAFF. The CDR3, as DNA: TGTGCCTGGAGTGTACCGCATTCCGGGACAAGCACTGAAGCTTTCTTT. Full variable domain (outside the CDR3, taken from reference TRBV30 and TRBJ1-1): SQTIHQWPATLVQPVGSPLSLECTVEGTSNPNLYWYRQAAGRGLQLLFYSVGIGQISSEVPQNLSASRPQDRQFILSSKKLLLSDSGFYLCAWSVPHSGTSTEAFFGQGTRLTVV.

The V call is TRBV7-2, the J call TRBJ2-1, with 10 bases identical to TRBD2. CDR3 length equals 20 residues. The V segment lost 0 bases and the J segment 3 bases; nucleotides outside the gene matches: 14. The V gene's germline CDR1 is SGHTA and CDR2 FQGNSA. CDR3 bases: TGTGCCAGCAGCTTAGCGGTTGGGGATACTAGCGGGATGGTCTACAATGAGCAGTTCTTC. The encoded protein is CASSLAVGDTSGMVYNEQFF.

The chain couples TRBV4-3 to TRBJ1-1; weak D call: TRBD1 (5 bases). Germline V gene lookup returns CDR1 LGHNA and CDR2 YSLEER. Trimming cost V 4 bases and J 2 bases, with 11 bases left between them. CDR3 length equals 14 residues. CDR3 protein: CASSPGFTNTEAFF. The CDR3 nucleotides read TGCGCCAGCAGCCCAGGGTTCACCAACACTGAAGCTTTCTTT.

V is TRBV9 and J is TRBJ2-5; D perhaps matches TRBD2 (6 bases). Germline CDR1 is SGDLS and CDR2 is YYNGEE. The CDR3 is 15 residues long. The V end lost 0 bases, the J end lost 5 bases, and 14 bases lay between the germline ends. Here the CDR3 DNA reads TGTGCCAGCAGCGTAGGAAGGACGGGAGCGGAGACCCAGTACTTC. Amino acid sequence: CASSVGRTGAETQYF.

This chain joins TRBV28 and TRBJ2-5, with 12 bases that match TRBD2. The CDR3 runs 16 residues. Looked up from germline, CDR1 is MDHEN and CDR2 is SYDVKM. V shed 1 base, J shed 5 bases, and the junction held 5 bases outside the gene matches. CDR3 nucleotides: TGTGCCAGCAGTTTATACCTAGCGGGAGGGCGGGAGACCCAGTACTTC. Its translation: CASSLYLAGGRETQYF.

V is TRBV6-1 and J is TRBJ2-7; 10 bases match TRBD1. Trimming cost V 8 bases and J 3 bases; bases outside gene matches: 4. The CDR3 consists of 13 residues. From germline, CDR1 is MNHNS and CDR2 SASEGT. The CDR3 DNA sequence: TGTGCCAGCTATCGGACAGGGGGCTACGAGCAGTACTTC. This codes for CASYRTGGYEQYF.

V and J are TRBV27 and TRBJ2-6; possible D gene TRBD1, 5 bases. Germline CDR1 MNHEY, CDR2 SMNVEV (reference sequence). This CDR3 has 17 amino acids. V lost 5 bases and J lost 0, with 14 bases in between. CDR3: CASSPSRQFSGANVLTF. CDR3 coding DNA: TGTGCCAGCAGTCCGTCCCGACAGTTCTCTGGGGCCAACGTCCTGACTTTC. The full variable domain, rest sourced from reference TRBV27 and TRBJ2-6, is EAQVTQNPRYLITVTGKKLTVTCSQNMNHEYMSWYRQDPGLGLRQIYYSMNVEVTDKGDVPEGYKVSRKEKRNFPLILESPSPNQTSLYFCASSPSRQFSGANVLTFGAGSRLTVL.

The rearrangement uses TRBV6-5 and TRBJ2-3; TRBD2 is a possible D gene (6 bases). Germline lookup yields CDR1 MNHEY and CDR2 SVGAGI. The CDR3 is made up of 14 amino acids. Trimming left V 10 bases short and J 4 bases short, with 18 bases between. CDR3 sequence reads: CATSRDWSSDTQYF. Here the CDR3 DNA reads TGTGCCACTTCCCGGGACTGGTCGTCAGATACGCAGTATTTT.

Here the CDR3 reads CASRPTGGSTDTQYF. The CDR3 DNA sequence: TGTGCCAGCAGACCCACAGGGGGCAGCACAGATACGCAGTATTTT. This chain joins TRBV5-6 and TRBJ2-3; 9 positions agree with TRBD1. V trimming: 5 bases; J trimming: 0 bases; junction bases outside the gene matches: 4. Germline values: CDR1 SGHDT, CDR2 YYEEEE. The CDR3 extends over 15 amino acids.

The chain carries TRBV27 and TRBJ1-1; TRBD1 matches 9 bases. J gave up 5 bases and V 5 bases, and 3 bases lay outside the gene matches. The CDR3 covers 13 residues. Germline V CDR1 and CDR2: MNHEY, SMNVEV (reference sequence). This chain's CDR3 is CASSHRGPTEAFF. The CDR3 DNA reads TGTGCCAGCAGTCACAGGGGGCCAACTGAAGCTTTCTTT.

This sequence joins TRBV9 and TRBJ2-1; 9 positions agree with TRBD2. CDR1 and CDR2 from the germline V gene are SGDLS and YYNGEE. V shed 3 bases and J 3 bases; nucleotides not matched to a gene: 4. This CDR3 is 15 amino acids long. The CDR3 reads CASSGGTSSYNEQFF. The CDR3 bases are TGTGCCAGCAGCGGGGGGACTAGCAGCTACAATGAGCAGTTCTTC.

The V gene is TRBV5-1, the J gene TRBJ2-3; 8 nucleotides match TRBD2. Germline V CDR1 and CDR2: SGHRS, YFSETQ. CDR3 size: 14 residues. V was pared by 4 bases and J by 4 bases, with 5 bases of the junction left unmatched. DNA for the CDR3: TGCGCCAGCAGCCCCTGGACTAGCTCAGATACGCAGTATTTT. Amino acids: CASSPWTSSDTQYF.

Of note for this clone: One junction end does not reproduce the germline sequence, and a read error may be involved. This chain connects TRBV7-9 to TRBJ2-1; no clear D gene. CDR1 is SEHNR and CDR2 is FQNEAQ in the germline V gene (reference sequence). CDR3 length: 12 amino acids. The CDR3 sequence: CASSLYLSVVLF. The CDR3 DNA reads as TGTGCCAGCAGCTTATATTTGTCAGTCGTGCTCTTC. Looking up the rest from reference TRBV7-9 and TRBJ2-1 gives the full variable domain: DTGVSQNPRHKITKRGQNVTFRCDPISEHNRLYWYRQTLGQGPEFLTYFQNEAQLEKSRLLSDRFSAERPKGSFSTLEIQRTEQGDSAMYLCASSLYLSVVLFGPGTRLTVL.

The chain combines TRBV4-3 with TRBJ2-5, with D possibly TRBD1 on 7 matching bases. V lost 0 bases and J lost 5, with 16 bases in between. CDR3 length: 16 amino acids. CDR1 is LGHNA and CDR2 is YSLEER in the germline V gene. The CDR3 coding sequence is TGCGCCAGCAGCCAAGATCTACAGGGGAGGACTGAGACCCAGTACTTC. Protein product: CASSQDLQGRTETQYF.

This sequence joins TRBV19 and TRBJ1-2; D ambiguous. CDR3 length: 14 amino acids. V was shortened by 5 bases and J by 6 bases, with 16 bases between the two germline ends. Germline loops: CDR1 LNHDA, CDR2 SQIVND (reference sequence). The CDR3 nucleotides are TGTGCCAGTAGTCCCTGGCAGGCACCAGATGGCTACACCTTC. Encoded protein: CASSPWQAPDGYTF. The variable domain in full, completed from reference TRBV19 and TRBJ1-2, reads DGGITQSPKYLFRKEGQNVTLSCEQNLNHDAMYWYRQDPGQGLRLIYYSQIVNDFQKGDIAEGYSVSREKKESFPLTVTSAQKNPTAFYLCASSPWQAPDGYTFGSGTRLTVV.

The gene calls are TRBV29-1 and TRBJ1-2; the D gene is possibly TRBD1 (6 bases). Trimming removed 7 bases from V and 1 base from J, with 10 bases in between. The CDR3 covers 12 residues. Germline V gene lookup returns CDR1 SQVTM and CDR2 ANQGSEA. The CDR3 bases are TGCAGCGGGACAGCCGGTAACTATGGCTACACCTTC. As protein: CSGTAGNYGYTF.

This chain connects TRBV11-3 to TRBJ2-1; 8 bases are shared with TRBD2. From germline, CDR1 is SGHNT and CDR2 YENEEA. The CDR3 has 17 amino acids. With 8 bases clipped from V and 0 bases from J, the junction kept 12 bases outside the gene matches. The DNA of the CDR3 is TGTGCCAGCGCTAAGGTACGGGAGGGTCGCTCCTACAATGAGCAGTTCTTC. Protein: CASAKVREGRSYNEQFF.

The rearrangement uses TRBV6-1 and TRBJ1-1, with no clear D. Germline V gene lookup returns CDR1 MNHNS and CDR2 SASEGT. The V end was cut by 8 bases, the J end by 1 base, with 8 bases between. The CDR3 spans 12 residues. This CDR3 is CASFYGNTEAFF. CDR3 in DNA: TGTGCCAGCTTTTACGGGAACACTGAAGCTTTCTTT.

The rearrangement links TRBV6-5 to TRBJ2-1, with 8 bases that match TRBD2. The CDR3 loop spans 14 amino acids. The germline V gene encodes CDR1 MNHEY and CDR2 SVGAGI. V shed 2 bases, J shed 9 bases, and the junction held 6 bases outside the gene matches. The CDR3 nucleotides read TGTGCCAGCAGTTACGGGGTAGCGGGACTTGAGCAGTTCTTC. Protein: CASSYGVAGLEQFF.

The rearrangement uses TRBV13 and TRBJ1-2; D may be TRBD1 (5 bases). The V end lost 4 bases, the J end lost 3 bases, and 9 bases lay between the germline ends. The CDR3 is 13 residues long. The germline gives CDR1 PRHDT, CDR2 FYEKMQ (reference sequence). This CDR3 is CASSSGVDYGYTF. DNA for the CDR3: TGTGCCAGCAGCTCGGGGGTGGACTATGGCTACACCTTC.

The chain links TRBV27 to TRBJ1-5, with D perhaps TRBD1 (5 bases). In germline, CDR1 is MNHEY, CDR2 SMNVEV (reference sequence). There are 13 residues in the CDR3. V was shortened by 3 bases and J by 4 bases, with 7 bases between the two germline ends. In nucleotides, the CDR3 is TGTGCCAGCAGTTTGACAGCTAATCAGCCCCAGCATTTT. Translating gives CASSLTANQPQHF.

The rearrangement uses TRBV7-2 and TRBJ2-2, with TRBD1 matching 9 bases. Trimming at V came to 5 bases and at J to 4 bases, leaving 8 bases not matched to a gene. The CDR3 has 16 amino acids. CDR1 and CDR2 from the germline V gene are SGHTA and FQGNSA. The CDR3 bases are TGTGCCAGCAGCCGCGGGACAGGGACTGGCACCGGGGAGCTGTTTTTT. This translates into CASSRGTGTGTGELFF.